The clone carrying this TCR beta chain has a count of ten or more. Its matching antigen is unknown. Exclusions: uncontrolled infection, other autoimmune disease, pregnancy, lactation. The CDR3 regions of TCR beta were amplified from RNA transcripts. HTBI primers drove first-round RT-PCR of the TCR CDR3. TCRdb independently ran MiXCR on the multiplex PCR reads; one entry per CDR3 protein. The data show around 99,000 distinct CDR3 sequences, with 16% seen just once and around two fifths held by the top ten. This sample was taken from a study of T cells in Graves' hyperthyroidism and ophthalmopathy. Findings and limits, study-wide: Also found in blood were most expanded thyroid clonotypes above 0.001.

Trimming took 5 bases from V and 8 from J, leaving 19 bases between them. Germline assignment: CDR1 SGHVS and CDR2 FNYEAQ. The CDR3 consists of 15 residues. The sample comprised blood. V is TRBV7-6 and J is TRBJ2-1; D is unclear. The TCR sequence derives from a woman aged 45-65 years with Graves' hyperthyroidism. The CDR3 loop reads CASSQDSSDGHEQFF. The CDR3 DNA reads as TGTGCCAGCAGCCAAGACTCTAGTGACGGCCATGAGCAGTTCTTC.